The 18 T cell receptor beta chains below all came from one sample that was sequenced in a study of identical twins. MiXCR was run by TCRdb on the 5' RACE reads, yielding one entry per CDR3 protein. The data contain fewer than 550,000 distinct CDR3 sequences, over 12% of them singletons. The same sample was also used in a study of yellow fever vaccine responses in identical twins.

Sequenced material: CD4+ T cells sorted from blood. Receptor source: a woman under 30 in good health.

V and J are TRBV4-1 and TRBJ1-5, with TRBD1 as a possible D gene (6 bases). With 6 bases removed from V and 0 bases from J, the gap between germline ends came to 9 bases. The CDR3 is 14 residues long. Germline CDR1 reads MGHRA; CDR2 reads YSYEKL. CDR3: CASSNRVSNQPQHF. The CDR3 region has the DNA TGCGCCAGCAGTAACAGGGTTAGCAATCAGCCCCAGCATTTT.

The chain combines TRBV4-2 with TRBJ2-1, with 10 nucleotides matching TRBD2. Looked up from germline, CDR1 is LGHNA and CDR2 is YNFKEQ. The CDR3 covers 18 residues. V shed 4 bases and J 1 base; nucleotides not matched to a gene: 10. CDR3 in amino acids: CASSPPDGLAVSYNEQFF. The CDR3 region has the DNA TGTGCCAGCAGCCCGCCCGACGGACTAGCGGTTTCCTACAATGAGCAGTTCTTC.

This clonotype was counted only a few times. The chain has TRBV9 and TRBJ2-1, with 8 nucleotides matching TRBD2. CDR1 SGDLS and CDR2 YYNGEE come from the germline V gene. The junction had 5 bases not matched to a gene; V was cut back by 0 bases and J by 3 bases. The CDR3 consists of 16 residues. The CDR3 sequence: CASSVAAGTSYNEQFF. The CDR3 nucleotides read TGTGCCAGCAGCGTAGCGGCTGGGACTAGCTACAATGAGCAGTTCTTC.

The chain links TRBV18 to TRBJ2-2; D is possibly TRBD2 (5 bases). The CDR3 is 14 amino acids. The V gene lost 4 bases and the J gene lost 3 bases, with 9 bases spanning the gap. Germline-derived CDR1 and CDR2 are KGHSH and LQKENI. CDR3 DNA sequence: TGTGCCAGCTCACGGGCCGGGGACACCGGGGAGCTGTTTTTT. Its translation: CASSRAGDTGELFF. Variable domain in full (rest from reference TRBV18 and TRBJ2-2): NAGVMQNPRHLVRRRGQEARLRCSPMKGHSHVYWYRQLPEEGLKFMVYLQKENIIDESGMPKERFSAEFPKEGPSILRIQQVVRGDSAAYFCASSRAGDTGELFFGEGSRLTVL.

The J gene is TRBJ2-2, the V gene TRBV12-3 or TRBV12-4; no reliable D call. This CDR3 has 15 amino acids. V was shortened by 5 bases and J by 4 bases, with 14 bases between the two germline ends. The CDR3 loop is CASSPQTGTTGELFF. In nucleotides, the CDR3 is TGTGCCAGCAGTCCCCAGACGGGTACCACCGGGGAGCTGTTTTTT.

This clonotype was seen just once. The rearrangement uses TRBV5-1 and TRBJ2-5; 13 bases are shared with TRBD2. V shed 4 bases and J 5 bases; nucleotides not matched to a gene: 8. Germline loops: CDR1 SGHRS, CDR2 YFSETQ. CDR3 length: 16 amino acids. The CDR3 bases are TGCGCCAGCAGCACTGGACTAGCGGGGGATGGGGAGACCCAGTACTTC. Its protein is CASSTGLAGDGETQYF.

The chain has TRBV4-1 and TRBJ2-1; 11 bases fit TRBD2. This CDR3 comprises 16 residues. V shed 7 bases, J shed 4 bases, and the junction held 9 bases outside the gene matches. The germline V gene has CDR1 MGHRA and CDR2 YSYEKL. CDR3 region: CASTPSLAGVYNEQFF. CDR3 coding DNA: TGCGCCAGCACACCTTCACTAGCGGGGGTTTACAATGAGCAGTTCTTC.

This clonotype was observed a few times. V usage is TRBV7-7 and J usage is TRBJ2-1; 7 positions match TRBD2. Per the germline V gene, CDR1 is SSHAT and CDR2 is FNYEAQ (reference sequence). The V and J ends lost 5 bases and 5 bases, in that order; junction bases with no gene match: 12. The CDR3 spans 16 residues. CDR3 in amino acids: CASSTTPGEGDNEQFF. The CDR3 bases are TGTGCCAGCAGCACCACTCCGGGGGAGGGAGACAATGAGCAGTTCTTC.

The rearrangement joins TRBV28 to TRBJ2-4; weak D call: TRBD2 (6 bases). This CDR3 is built from 15 residues. Per germline, CDR1 MDHEN and CDR2 SYDVKM. The V and J ends lost 4 bases and 7 bases respectively, with 17 bases between them. CDR3 nucleotides: TGTGCCAGCAGTTCTTCCGGGAGCCCAGGGAACATTCAGTACTTC. Translated: CASSSSGSPGNIQYF.

This rearrangement joins TRBV12-1 to TRBJ2-1; the table gives TRBD1 as D, unverified against the DNA. TRBV12-1 is listed as a pseudogene. The CDR3 is 17 residues long. CDR3 region: CASCFRQTGGVYNEQFF. The CDR3 DNA reads TGTGCCAGCTGTTTTCGGCAAACAGGGGGCGTCTACAATGAGCAGTTCTTC.

This clonotype was recorded only once. The chain combines TRBV3-1 with TRBJ2-5; 9 nucleotides align to TRBD2. Unmatched junction bases numbered 8, after V lost 1 base and J lost 2 bases. From germline, CDR1 is LGHDT and CDR2 YNNKEL (reference sequence). The CDR3 runs 17 residues. The CDR3 spells CASSQGEASGTQETQYF. The DNA for the CDR3 is TGTGCCAGCAGCCAAGGAGAGGCTAGCGGGACTCAAGAGACCCAGTACTTC.

The chain recombines TRBV5-1 with TRBJ2-1, with D tentatively TRBD1 (5 bases). Germline loops: CDR1 SGHRS, CDR2 YFSETQ. There are 17 residues in the CDR3. Between the trimmed V and J ends, which lost 4 bases and 6 bases, there was a span of 23 bases. The CDR3 DNA reads as TGCGCCAGCAGCGCCCTGGGGCAGCTTACTACAAGCAATGAGCAGTTCTTC. Translation: CASSALGQLTTSNEQFF.

This clonotype was found a few times. The chain combines TRBV3-1 with TRBJ1-6, with TRBD1 identical over 8 bases. V was clipped by 6 bases and J by 6 bases; unmatched bases: 4. The CDR3 runs to 14 residues. Germline V gene lookup returns CDR1 LGHDT and CDR2 YNNKEL (reference sequence). This CDR3 is CASRPGGGNSPLHF. CDR3 nucleotides: TGTGCCAGCAGACCAGGGGGCGGTAATTCACCCCTCCACTTT.

This clonotype appeared a few times. The chain joins TRBV12-3 or TRBV12-4 to TRBJ2-2; D unclear. Trimming pared 7 bases from V and 8 bases from J, leaving 11 bases between. CDR3 length equals 12 residues. CDR3 in DNA: TGTGCCAGCACCCCCCCTCGGGGGGAGCTGTTTTTT. Translated: CASTPPRGELFF.

This chain joins TRBV19 and TRBJ2-1; D not certain. The CDR3 is 13 residues long. Per germline, CDR1 LNHDA and CDR2 SQIVND (reference sequence). V was clipped by 6 bases and J by 6 bases, with 12 bases between them. CDR3 DNA sequence: TGTGCCAGTAGCTCCGTCGTTATCAATGAGCAGTTCTTC. Amino acids: CASSSVVINEQFF.

This clonotype was observed once. Compared with germline, one end of the junction differs, possibly owing to a read error. This chain joins TRBV12-3 or TRBV12-4 and TRBJ2-7, with D possibly TRBD1 on 5 matching bases. The CDR3 contains 13 residues. CDR3 nucleotide sequence: TGTGCCAGCAGCCATGCATCAGGGTACGGGCAGTACTTC. Protein: CASSHASGYGQYF.

The rearrangement links TRBV7-2 to TRBJ2-3; 9 bases match TRBD2. The germline V gene encodes CDR1 SGHTA and CDR2 FQGNSA. The CDR3 is made up of 17 amino acids. After removal of 2 bases from V and 2 bases from J, the junction contained 8 bases not matched to a gene. Here the CDR3 reads CASSLSRKRGVTDTQYF. The CDR3, as DNA: TGTGCCAGCAGCTTAAGTCGGAAGCGGGGGGTCACAGATACGCAGTATTTT. Drawing the rest from reference TRBV7-2 and TRBJ2-3, the complete variable domain is GAGVSQSPSNKVTEKGKDVELRCDPISGHTALYWYRQSLGQGLEFLIYFQGNSAPDKSGLPSDRFSAERTGGSVSTLTIQRTQQEDSAVYLCASSLSRKRGVTDTQYFGPGTRLTVL.

This rearrangement joins TRBV5-1 to TRBJ2-7, with D possibly matching TRBD1 (6 bases). Trimming shortened V by 4 bases and J by 5 bases, and 19 bases separated the two germline ends. The CDR3 has 15 amino acids. CDR1 and CDR2 from the germline V gene are SGHRS and YFSETQ. DNA of the CDR3: TGCGCCAGCAGCAAAGGACAGACCTCACCCCACGAGCAGTACTTC. Encoded protein: CASSKGQTSPHEQYF.